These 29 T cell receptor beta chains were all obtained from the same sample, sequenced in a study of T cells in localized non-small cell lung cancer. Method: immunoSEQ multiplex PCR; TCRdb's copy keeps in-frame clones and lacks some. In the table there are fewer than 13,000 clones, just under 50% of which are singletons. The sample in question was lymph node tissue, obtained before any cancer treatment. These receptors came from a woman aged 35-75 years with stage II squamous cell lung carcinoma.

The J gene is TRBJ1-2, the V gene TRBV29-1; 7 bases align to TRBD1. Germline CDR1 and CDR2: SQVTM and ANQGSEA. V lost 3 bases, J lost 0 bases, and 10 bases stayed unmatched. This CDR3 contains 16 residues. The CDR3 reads CSVDRVQGVANYGYTF. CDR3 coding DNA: TGCAGCGTTGACCGAGTGCAGGGGGTCGCTAACTATGGCTACACCTTC. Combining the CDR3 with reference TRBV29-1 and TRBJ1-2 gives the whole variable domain SAVISQKPSRDICQRGTSLTIQCQVDSQVTMMFWYRQQPGQSLTLIATANQGSEATYESGFVIDKFPISRPNLTFSTLTVSNMSPEDSSIYLCSVDRVQGVANYGYTFGSGTRLTVV.

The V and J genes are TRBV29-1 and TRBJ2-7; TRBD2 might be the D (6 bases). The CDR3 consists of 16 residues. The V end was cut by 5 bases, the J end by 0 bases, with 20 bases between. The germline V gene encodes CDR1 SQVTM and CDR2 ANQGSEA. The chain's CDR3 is CSVSSPAGTRSYEQYF. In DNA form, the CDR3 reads TGCAGCGTTTCTAGTCCCGCGGGGACCCGCTCCTACGAGCAGTACTTC.

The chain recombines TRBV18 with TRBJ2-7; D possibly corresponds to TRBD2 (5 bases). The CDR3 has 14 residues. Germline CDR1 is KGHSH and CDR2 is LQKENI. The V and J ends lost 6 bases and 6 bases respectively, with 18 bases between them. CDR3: CASSSEGVWAEQYF. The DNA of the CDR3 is TGTGCCAGCTCCTCCGAGGGAGTATGGGCCGAGCAGTACTTC.

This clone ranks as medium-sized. The CDR3 DNA follows: TGTGCCAGCAGCCCCCGGTTAGCGGGGCAAGAGACCCAGTACTTC. As protein: CASSPRLAGQETQYF. This sequence joins TRBV11-3 and TRBJ2-5; 8 bases agree with TRBD2. Per the germline V gene, CDR1 is SGHNT and CDR2 is YENEEA. V shed 5 bases and J 2 bases; nucleotides not matched to a gene: 7. CDR3 size: 15 residues. The full variable domain, rest sourced from reference TRBV11-3 and TRBJ2-5, is EAGVVQSPRYKIIEKKQPVAFWCNPISGHNTLYWYLQNLGQGPELLIRYENEEAVDDSQLPKDRFSAERLKGVDSTLKIQPAELGDSAVYLCASSPRLAGQETQYFGPGTRLLVL.

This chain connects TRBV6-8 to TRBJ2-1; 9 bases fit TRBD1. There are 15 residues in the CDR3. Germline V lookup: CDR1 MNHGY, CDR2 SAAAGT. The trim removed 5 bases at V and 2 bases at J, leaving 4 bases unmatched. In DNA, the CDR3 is TGTGCCAGCAGTGGACAGGGGCAGCCCTACAATGAGCAGTTCTTC. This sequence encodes CASSGQGQPYNEQFF.

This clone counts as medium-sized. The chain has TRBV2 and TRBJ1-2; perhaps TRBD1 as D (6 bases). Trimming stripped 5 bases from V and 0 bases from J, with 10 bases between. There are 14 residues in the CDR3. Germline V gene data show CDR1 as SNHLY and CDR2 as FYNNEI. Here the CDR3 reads CASSRGATNYGYTF. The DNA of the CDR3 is TGTGCCAGCAGTAGGGGGGCGACTAACTATGGCTACACCTTC.

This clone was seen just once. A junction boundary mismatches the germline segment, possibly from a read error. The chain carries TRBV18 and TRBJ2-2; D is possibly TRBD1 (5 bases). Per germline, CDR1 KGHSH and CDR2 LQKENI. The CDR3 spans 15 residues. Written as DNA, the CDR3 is TGTGCCAACTCACCACTCGACAGATACACCGGGGAGCTGTTTTTT. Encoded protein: CANSPLDRYTGELFF.

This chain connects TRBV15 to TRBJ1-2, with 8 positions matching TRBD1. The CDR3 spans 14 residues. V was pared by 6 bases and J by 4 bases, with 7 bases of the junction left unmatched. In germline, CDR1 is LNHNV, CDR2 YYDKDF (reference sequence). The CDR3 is CATRAGQASYGYTF. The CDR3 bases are TGTGCCACCAGGGCGGGACAGGCGAGCTATGGCTACACCTTC.

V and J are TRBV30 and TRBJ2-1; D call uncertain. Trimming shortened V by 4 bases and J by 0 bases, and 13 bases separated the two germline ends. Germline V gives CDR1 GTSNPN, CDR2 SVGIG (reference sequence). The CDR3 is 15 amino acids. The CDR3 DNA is TGTGCCTGGAATGTAGCTTCGAGCTCCTACAATGAGCAGTTCTTC. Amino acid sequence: CAWNVASSSYNEQFF.

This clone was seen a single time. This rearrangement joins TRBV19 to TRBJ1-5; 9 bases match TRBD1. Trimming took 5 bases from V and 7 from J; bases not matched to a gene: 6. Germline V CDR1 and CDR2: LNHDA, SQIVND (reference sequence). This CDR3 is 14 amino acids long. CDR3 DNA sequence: TGTGCCAGTAGTTCACAGGGGGCGGGCCAGCCCCAGCATTTT. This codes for CASSSQGAGQPQHF.

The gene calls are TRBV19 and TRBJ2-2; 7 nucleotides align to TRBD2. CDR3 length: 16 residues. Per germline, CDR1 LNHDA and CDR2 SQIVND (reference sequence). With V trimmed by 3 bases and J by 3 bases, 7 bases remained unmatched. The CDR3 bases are TGTGCCAGTAGTATCAGAAGCGGGACTCACACCGGGGAGCTGTTTTTT. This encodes CASSIRSGTHTGELFF.

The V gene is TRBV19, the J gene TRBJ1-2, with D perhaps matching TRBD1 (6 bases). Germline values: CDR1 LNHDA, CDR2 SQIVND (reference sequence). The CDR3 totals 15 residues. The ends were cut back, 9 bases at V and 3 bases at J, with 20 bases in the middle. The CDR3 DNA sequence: TGTGCCAGCCTATCCGGGACAAAATCCTACTATGGCTACACCTTC. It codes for CASLSGTKSYYGYTF.

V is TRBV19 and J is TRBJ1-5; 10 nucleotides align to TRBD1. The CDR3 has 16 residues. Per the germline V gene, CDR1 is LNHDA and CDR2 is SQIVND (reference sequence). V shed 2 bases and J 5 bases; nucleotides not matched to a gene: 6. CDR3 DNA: TGTGCCAGTAGTATAACCTGGGACAGGGGTTATCAGCCCCAGCATTTT. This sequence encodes CASSITWDRGYQPQHF.

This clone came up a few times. The CDR3 nucleotides read TGCGCCAGCAGCCAACCCGGACCCCCCTCTGGGGCCAACGTCCTGACTTTC. Residues: CASSQPGPPSGANVLTF. The V and J genes are TRBV4-1 and TRBJ2-6, with D uncertain. The CDR3 loop spans 17 amino acids. Germline assignment: CDR1 MGHRA and CDR2 YSYEKL. V lost 2 bases, J lost 0 bases, and 11 bases lay in between.

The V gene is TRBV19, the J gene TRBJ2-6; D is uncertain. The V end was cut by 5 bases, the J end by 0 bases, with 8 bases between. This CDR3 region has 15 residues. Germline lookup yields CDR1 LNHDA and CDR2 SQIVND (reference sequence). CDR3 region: CASSSHLSGANVLTF. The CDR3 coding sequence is TGTGCCAGTAGTTCGCACCTCTCTGGGGCCAACGTCCTGACTTTC.

CDR3 amino acids: CASKPQGTEAFF. The CDR3 region has the DNA TGTGCCAGCAAACCTCAGGGGACTGAAGCTTTCTTT. V gene TRBV28 combines with J gene TRBJ1-1, with a possible D match to TRBD1 (6 bases). The V end was cut by 7 bases, the J end by 5 bases, with 11 bases between. CDR1 and CDR2 (germline): MDHEN, SYDVKM. This CDR3 contains 12 residues.

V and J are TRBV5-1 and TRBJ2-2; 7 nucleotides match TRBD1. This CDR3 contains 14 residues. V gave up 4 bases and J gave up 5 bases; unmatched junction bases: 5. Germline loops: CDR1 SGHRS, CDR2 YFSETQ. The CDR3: CASSTTGNTGELFF. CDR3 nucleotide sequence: TGCGCCAGCAGCACGACAGGGAATACCGGGGAGCTGTTTTTT.

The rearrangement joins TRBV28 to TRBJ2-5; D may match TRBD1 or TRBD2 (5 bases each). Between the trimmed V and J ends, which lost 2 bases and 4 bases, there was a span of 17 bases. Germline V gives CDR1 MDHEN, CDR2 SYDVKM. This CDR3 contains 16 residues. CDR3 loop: CASSLVGGVELETQYF. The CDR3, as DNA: TGTGCCAGCAGTTTAGTTGGGGGAGTGGAGTTAGAGACCCAGTACTTC.

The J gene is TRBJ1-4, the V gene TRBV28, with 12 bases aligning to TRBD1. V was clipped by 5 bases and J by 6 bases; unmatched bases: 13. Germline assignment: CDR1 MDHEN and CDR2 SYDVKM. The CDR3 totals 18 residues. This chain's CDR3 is CASSPHPGTGGLHEKLFF. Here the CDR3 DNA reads TGTGCCAGCAGTCCCCACCCGGGGACAGGGGGCCTCCATGAAAAACTGTTTTTT.

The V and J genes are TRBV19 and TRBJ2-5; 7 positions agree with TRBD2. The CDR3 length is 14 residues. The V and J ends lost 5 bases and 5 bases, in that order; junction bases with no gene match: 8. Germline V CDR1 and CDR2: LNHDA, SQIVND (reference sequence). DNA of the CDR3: TGTGCCAGTAGTTCCTCCCCCGGGGGGGAGACCCAGTACTTC. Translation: CASSSSPGGETQYF. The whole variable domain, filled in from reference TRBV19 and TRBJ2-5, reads DGGITQSPKYLFRKEGQNVTLSCEQNLNHDAMYWYRQDPGQGLRLIYYSQIVNDFQKGDIAEGYSVSREKKESFPLTVTSAQKNPTAFYLCASSSSPGGETQYFGPGTRLLVL.

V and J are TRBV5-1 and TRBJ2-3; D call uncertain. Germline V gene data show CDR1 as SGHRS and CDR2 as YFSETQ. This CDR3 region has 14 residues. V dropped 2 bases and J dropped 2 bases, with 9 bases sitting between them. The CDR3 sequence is CASSLGFYTDTQYF. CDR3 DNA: TGCGCCAGCAGCTTAGGCTTTTACACAGATACGCAGTATTTT. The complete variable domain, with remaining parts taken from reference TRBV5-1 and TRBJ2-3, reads KAGVTQTPRYLIKTRGQQVTLSCSPISGHRSVSWYQQTPGQGLQFLFEYFSETQRNKGNFPGRFSGRQFSNSRSEMNVSTLELGDSALYLCASSLGFYTDTQYFGPGTRLTVL.

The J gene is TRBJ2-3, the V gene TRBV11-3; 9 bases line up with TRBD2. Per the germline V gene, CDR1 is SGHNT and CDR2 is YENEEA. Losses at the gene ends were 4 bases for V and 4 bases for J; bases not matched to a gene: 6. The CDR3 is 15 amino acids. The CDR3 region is CASSSIKREADTQYF. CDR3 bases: TGTGCCAGCAGCTCCATTAAGCGGGAGGCAGATACGCAGTATTTT.

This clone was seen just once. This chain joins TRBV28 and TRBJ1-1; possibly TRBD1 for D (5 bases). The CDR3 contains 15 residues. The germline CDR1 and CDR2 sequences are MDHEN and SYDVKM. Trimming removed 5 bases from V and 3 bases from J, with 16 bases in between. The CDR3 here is CASSGGVRSDTEAFF. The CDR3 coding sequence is TGTGCCAGCAGTGGGGGTGTTCGGTCCGACACTGAAGCTTTCTTT.

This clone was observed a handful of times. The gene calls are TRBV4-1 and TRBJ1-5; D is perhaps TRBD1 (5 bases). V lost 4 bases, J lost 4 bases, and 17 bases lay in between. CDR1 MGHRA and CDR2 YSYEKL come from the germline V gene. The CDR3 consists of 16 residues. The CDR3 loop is CASSPGTVGGNQPQHF. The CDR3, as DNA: TGCGCCAGCAGCCCCGGGACGGTGGGGGGTAATCAGCCCCAGCATTTT.

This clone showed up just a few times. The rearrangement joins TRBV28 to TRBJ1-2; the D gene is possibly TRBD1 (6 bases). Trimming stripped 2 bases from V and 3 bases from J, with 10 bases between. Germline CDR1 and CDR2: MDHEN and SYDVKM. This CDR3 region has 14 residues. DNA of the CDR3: TGTGCCAGCAGTTTAGAAGGACAGTACTATGGCTACACCTTC. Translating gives CASSLEGQYYGYTF.

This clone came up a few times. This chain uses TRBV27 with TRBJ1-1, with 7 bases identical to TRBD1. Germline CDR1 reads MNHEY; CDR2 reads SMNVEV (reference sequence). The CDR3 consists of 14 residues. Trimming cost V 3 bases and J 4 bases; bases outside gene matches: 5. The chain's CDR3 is CASSLSRDSTEAFF. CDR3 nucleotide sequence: TGTGCCAGCAGTTTGTCCCGGGACAGCACTGAAGCTTTCTTT.

CDR3 loop: CASSYSTEQFF. The CDR3 nucleotides read TGTGCCAGCAGTTACTCGACCGAGCAGTTCTTC. The chain combines TRBV6-7 with TRBJ2-1; D is ambiguous. TRBV6-7 is identified as an open reading frame with a role that is uncertain. V was clipped by 0 bases and J by 10 bases, with 4 bases between them. The CDR3 length is 11 residues.

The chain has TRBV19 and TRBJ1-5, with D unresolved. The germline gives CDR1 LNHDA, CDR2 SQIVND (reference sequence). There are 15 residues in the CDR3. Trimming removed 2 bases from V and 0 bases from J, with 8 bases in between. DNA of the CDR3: TGTGCCAGTAGTATATCGCATAATAGCAATCAGCCCCAGCATTTT. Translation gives CASSISHNSNQPQHF.

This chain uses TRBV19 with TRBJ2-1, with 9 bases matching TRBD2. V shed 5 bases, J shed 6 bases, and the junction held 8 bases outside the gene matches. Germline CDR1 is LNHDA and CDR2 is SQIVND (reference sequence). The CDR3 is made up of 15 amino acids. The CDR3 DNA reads TGTGCCAGTAGTCCTCCGGGACTAGCCTTCAATGAGCAGTTCTTC. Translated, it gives CASSPPGLAFNEQFF.